This T cell receptor beta chain comes out of a study of cytomegalovirus exposure and HLA in healthy donors. Findings and caveats of the study: A later analysis appeared to link common viral pathogens to several of the most significant clusters.

The V end was cut by 5 bases, the J end by 1 base, with 11 bases between. The CDR3 totals 14 residues. Germline V gene lookup returns CDR1 MGHDK and CDR2 SYGVNS. The PCR was carried out with 60 Vbeta primers and 13 Jbeta primers. The table came from immunoSEQ multiplex PCR; TCRdb's copy has only in-frame clones and leaves some out. The data contain 130,000 to 150,000 clones, about 79% of them seen just once; the ten biggest clones take up roughly 0.68%. Turning to this clone: The antigen is unknown.

V usage is TRBV25-1 and J usage is TRBJ1-1; possibly TRBD1 for D (6 bases). Input material: PBMCs. The source of this sequence is a male donor in good health and CMV-seronegative. Here the CDR3 reads CASSLQGSNTEAFF. The CDR3 DNA reads TGTGCCAGCAGTCTACAGGGCTCGAACACTGAAGCTTTCTTT.